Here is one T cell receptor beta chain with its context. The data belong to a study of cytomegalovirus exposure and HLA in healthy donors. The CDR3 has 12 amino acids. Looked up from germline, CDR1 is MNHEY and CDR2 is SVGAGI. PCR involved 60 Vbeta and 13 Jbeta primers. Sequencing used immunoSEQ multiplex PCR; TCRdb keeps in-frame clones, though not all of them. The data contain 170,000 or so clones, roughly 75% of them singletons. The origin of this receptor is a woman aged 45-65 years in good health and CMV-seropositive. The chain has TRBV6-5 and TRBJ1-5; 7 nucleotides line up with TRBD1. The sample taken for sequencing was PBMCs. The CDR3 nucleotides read TGTCACAGGGGCTGGGTCAATCAGCCCCAGCATTTT. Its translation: CHRGWVNQPQHF.